This T cell receptor beta chain came from a study of monozygotic twins with inflammatory bowel disease. General study points: TCRbeta inverse Simpson diversity was decreased in IBD patients versus healthy co-twins.

A note on this clonotype: Its antigen is still unknown.

Germline values: CDR1 SGDLS, CDR2 YYNGEE. The CDR3 is 15 amino acids. Researchers ran eight separate cDNA reactions for each sample. Through template switching, UMIs that included a 6-nucleotide sample barcode were added. TCRdb derives one entry per CDR3 protein from the 5' RACE reads, leaving out DNA. The table lists fewer than 450,000 distinct CDR3 sequences, with 2% to 3% in the top ten. The sample was blood. This sequence was found in a human donor with ulcerative colitis or Crohn's disease, or a healthy co-twin of an affected twin (not recorded which). This sequence joins TRBV9 and TRBJ2-6. CDR3 loop: CASSENGAGANVLTF.